The entry below describes one T cell receptor (beta chain). This record comes from a study of blood T cell repertoires in COVID-19. Study in general: Samples of COVID-19 (acute and convalescent) were obtained from the United States, Italy and Spain. From T cells, B-cell-depleted T cells, or PBMCs came the material, which was cDNA or gDNA.

Sequencing was performed with immunoSEQ multiplex PCR; in TCRdb, only in-frame clones are kept and a portion is missing. The sample has some 140,000 clones; roughly nine tenths are singletons. The CDR3 runs to 16 residues. J lost 6 bases, V lost 1 base, and 7 bases had no gene match. The germline V gene encodes CDR1 LGHDT and CDR2 YNNKEL (reference sequence). This TCR was sampled from a man aged 50-60 years with acute or convalescent COVID-19. This rearrangement joins TRBV3-1 (or the pseudogene TRBV3-2) to TRBJ2-1; 9 bases map to TRBD2. The sample taken for sequencing was peripheral blood. In DNA, the CDR3 is TGTGCCAGCAGCCAAGTGGGTAGCGGGGGCTCCAATGAGCAGTTCTTC. Translating gives CASSQVGSGGSNEQFF.